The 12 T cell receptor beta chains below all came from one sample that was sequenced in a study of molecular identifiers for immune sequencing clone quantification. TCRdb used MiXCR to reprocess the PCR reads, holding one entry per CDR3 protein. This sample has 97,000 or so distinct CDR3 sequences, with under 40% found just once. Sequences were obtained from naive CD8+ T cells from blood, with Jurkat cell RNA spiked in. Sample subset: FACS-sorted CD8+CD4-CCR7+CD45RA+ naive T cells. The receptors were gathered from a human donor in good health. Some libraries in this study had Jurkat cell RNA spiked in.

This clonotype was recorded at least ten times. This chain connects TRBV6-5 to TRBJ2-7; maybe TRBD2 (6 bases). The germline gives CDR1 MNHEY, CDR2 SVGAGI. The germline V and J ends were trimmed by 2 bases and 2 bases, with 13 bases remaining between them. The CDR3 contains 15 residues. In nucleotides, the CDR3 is TGTGCCAGCAGTTACGAGGGTACGGGGGCCTACGAGCAGTACTTC. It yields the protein CASSYEGTGAYEQYF.

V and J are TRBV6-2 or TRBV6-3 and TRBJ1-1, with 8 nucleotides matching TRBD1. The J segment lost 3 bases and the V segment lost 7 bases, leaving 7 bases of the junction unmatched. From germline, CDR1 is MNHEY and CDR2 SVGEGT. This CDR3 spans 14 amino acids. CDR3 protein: CASNVVRGHTEAFF. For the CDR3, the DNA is TGTGCCAGCAACGTGGTCAGGGGGCACACTGAAGCTTTCTTT.

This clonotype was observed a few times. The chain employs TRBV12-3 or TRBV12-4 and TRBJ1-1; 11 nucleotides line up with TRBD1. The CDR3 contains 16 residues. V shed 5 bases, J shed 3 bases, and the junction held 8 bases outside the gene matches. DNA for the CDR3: TGTGCCAGCAGTCACCGGGACAGGGGGAGCGACACTGAAGCTTTCTTT. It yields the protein CASSHRDRGSDTEAFF.

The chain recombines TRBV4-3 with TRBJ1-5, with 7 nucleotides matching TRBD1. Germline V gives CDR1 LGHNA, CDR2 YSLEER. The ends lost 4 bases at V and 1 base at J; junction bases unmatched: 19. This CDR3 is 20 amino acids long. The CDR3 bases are TGCGCCAGCAGCCCCCCTAGGCCGGGACAGCGGCTTATAAGCAATCAGCCCCAGCATTTT. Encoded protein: CASSPPRPGQRLISNQPQHF.

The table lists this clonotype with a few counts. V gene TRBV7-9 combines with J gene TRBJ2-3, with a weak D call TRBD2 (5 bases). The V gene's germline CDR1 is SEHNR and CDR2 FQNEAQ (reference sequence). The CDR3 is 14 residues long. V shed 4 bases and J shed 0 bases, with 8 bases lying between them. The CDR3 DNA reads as TGTGCCAGCAGCTATGGGAGCAGCACAGATACGCAGTATTTT. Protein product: CASSYGSSTDTQYF. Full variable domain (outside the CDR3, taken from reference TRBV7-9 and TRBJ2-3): DTGVSQNPRHKITKRGQNVTFRCDPISEHNRLYWYRQTLGQGPEFLTYFQNEAQLEKSRLLSDRFSAERPKGSFSTLEIQRTEQGDSAMYLCASSYGSSTDTQYFGPGTRLTVL.

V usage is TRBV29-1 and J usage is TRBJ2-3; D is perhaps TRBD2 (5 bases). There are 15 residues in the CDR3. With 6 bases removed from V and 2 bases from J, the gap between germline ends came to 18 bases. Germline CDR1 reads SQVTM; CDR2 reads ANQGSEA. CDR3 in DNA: TGCAGCGTCGAGCTGCTAGCCCGGCCCACAGATACGCAGTATTTT. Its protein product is CSVELLARPTDTQYF.

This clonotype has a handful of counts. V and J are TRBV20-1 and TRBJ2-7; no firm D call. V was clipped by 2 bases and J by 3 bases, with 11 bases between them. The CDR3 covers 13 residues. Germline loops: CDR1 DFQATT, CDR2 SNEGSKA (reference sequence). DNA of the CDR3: TGCAGTGCTAGACGTCGAGGTAACTACGAGCAGTACTTC. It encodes CSARRRGNYEQYF.

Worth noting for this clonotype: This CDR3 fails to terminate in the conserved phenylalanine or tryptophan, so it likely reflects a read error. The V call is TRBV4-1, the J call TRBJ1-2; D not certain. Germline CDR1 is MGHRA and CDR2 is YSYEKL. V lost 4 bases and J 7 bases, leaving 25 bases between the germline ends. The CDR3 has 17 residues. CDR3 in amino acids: CASSLHRVAQAPGGYTI. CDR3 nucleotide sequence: TGCGCCAGCAGCCTTCACCGCGTGGCGCAGGCTCCTGGTGGCTACACCATC.

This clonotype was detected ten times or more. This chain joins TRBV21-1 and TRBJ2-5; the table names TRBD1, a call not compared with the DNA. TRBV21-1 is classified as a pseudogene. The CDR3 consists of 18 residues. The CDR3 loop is CASSRTPPPGHLQETQYF. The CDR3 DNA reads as TGTGCCAGCAGCAGAACACCCCCTCCGGGACACCTCCAAGAGACCCAGTACTTC.

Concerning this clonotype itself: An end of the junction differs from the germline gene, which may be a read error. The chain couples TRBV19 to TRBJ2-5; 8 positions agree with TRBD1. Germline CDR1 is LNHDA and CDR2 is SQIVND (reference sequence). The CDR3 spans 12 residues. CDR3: CASSIGPDRVDF. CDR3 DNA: TGTGCCAGTAGTATAGGCCCGGACAGGGTGGACTTC.

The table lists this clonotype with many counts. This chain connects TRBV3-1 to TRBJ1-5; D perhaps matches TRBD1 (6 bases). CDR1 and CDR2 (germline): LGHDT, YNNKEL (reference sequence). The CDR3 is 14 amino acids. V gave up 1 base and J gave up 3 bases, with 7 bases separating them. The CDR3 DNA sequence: TGTGCCAGCAGCCAAGGACAGGACAATCAGCCCCAGCATTTT. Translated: CASSQGQDNQPQHF.

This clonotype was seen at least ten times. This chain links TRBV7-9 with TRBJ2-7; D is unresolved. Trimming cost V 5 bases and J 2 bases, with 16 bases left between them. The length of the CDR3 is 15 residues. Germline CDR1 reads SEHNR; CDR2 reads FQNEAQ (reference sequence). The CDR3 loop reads CASSQLGGPTYEQYF. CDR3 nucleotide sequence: TGTGCCAGCAGCCAGCTGGGCGGACCCACCTACGAGCAGTACTTC.